The T cell receptor beta chain under discussion was sequenced for a study of OX40 agonist ivuxolimab in advanced cancers. Looking at the study overall: Eligibility admitted prior anti-PD-1, anti-PD-L1 or anti-CTLA-4 therapy; around 41% had some.

The CDR3 is 14 residues long. The trim removed 7 bases at V and 3 bases at J, leaving 8 bases unmatched. Germline V gene data show CDR1 as SQVTM and CDR2 as ANQGSEA. Generated by immunoSEQ multiplex PCR, the TCRdb table keeps only in-frame clones and is missing some. This sample has fewer than 35,000 clones, with about 83% found just once. The chain couples TRBV29-1 to TRBJ2-3; 9 bases are a match to TRBD2. The origin of this receptor is an adult with an advanced solid tumor such as melanoma, head and neck, liver or kidney cancer. Sequencing used CD4+ or CD8+ T cells sorted from blood, obtained in a trial of the OX40 agonist ivuxolimab. In nucleotides, the CDR3 is TGCAGCGACTACTTCGCGGGAGGGACAGATACGCAGTATTTT. It encodes CSDYFAGGTDTQYF.